The clone carrying this T cell receptor (beta chain) was counted once. Its specificity is not known. TEMRA cells were FACS-enriched, and CD8+ and CD4+ T cells were isolated negatively. The data originate from a study of CD8 T cells in Susac syndrome. The study's findings and limits: In Susac syndrome, the CD4+ T cell repertoires did not show clonal expansion.

It was with random hexamers that roughly 0.45 to 1 ug RNA was reverse transcribed. With immunoSEQ multiplex PCR, TCR beta CDR3 was amplified across 54 Vbeta and 13 Jbeta. TCRdb re-analysed the immunoSEQ multiplex PCR reads in MiXCR, keeping a single row per CDR3 protein. The data contain under 200,000 distinct CDR3 sequences, approximately 96% of them singletons. The CDR3 totals 13 residues. Germline V gene lookup returns CDR1 KGHSH and CDR2 LQKENI. V gave up 6 bases and J gave up 8 bases; unmatched junction bases: 7. Specimen: CD4+ T cells from PBMCs. The chain joins TRBV18 to TRBJ2-4, with 7 positions matching TRBD1. The TCR sequence derives from a human donor with Susac syndrome. For the CDR3, the DNA is TGTGCCAGCTCGTCGACAGGGTTGGACATTCAGTACTTC. Its protein is CASSSTGLDIQYF. Together with reference TRBV18 and TRBJ2-4, the CDR3 gives the full variable domain: NAGVMQNPRHLVRRRGQEARLRCSPMKGHSHVYWYRQLPEEGLKFMVYLQKENIIDESGMPKERFSAEFPKEGPSILRIQQVVRGDSAAYFCASSSTGLDIQYFGAGTRLSVL.